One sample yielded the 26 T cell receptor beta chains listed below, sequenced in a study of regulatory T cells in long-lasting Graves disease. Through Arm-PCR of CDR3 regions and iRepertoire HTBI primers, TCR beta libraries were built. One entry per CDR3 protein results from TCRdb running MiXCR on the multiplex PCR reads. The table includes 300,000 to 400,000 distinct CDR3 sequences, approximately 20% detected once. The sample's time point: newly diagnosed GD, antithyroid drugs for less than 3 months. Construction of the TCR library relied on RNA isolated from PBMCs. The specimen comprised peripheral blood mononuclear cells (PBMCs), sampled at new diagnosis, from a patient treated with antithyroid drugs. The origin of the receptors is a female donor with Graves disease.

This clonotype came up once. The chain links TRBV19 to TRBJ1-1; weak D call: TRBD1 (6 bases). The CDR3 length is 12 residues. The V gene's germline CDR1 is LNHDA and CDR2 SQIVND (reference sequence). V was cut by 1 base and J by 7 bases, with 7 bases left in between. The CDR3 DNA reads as TGTGCCAGTAGTATAGCGGACAGTGAAGCTTTCTTT. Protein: CASSIADSEAFF.

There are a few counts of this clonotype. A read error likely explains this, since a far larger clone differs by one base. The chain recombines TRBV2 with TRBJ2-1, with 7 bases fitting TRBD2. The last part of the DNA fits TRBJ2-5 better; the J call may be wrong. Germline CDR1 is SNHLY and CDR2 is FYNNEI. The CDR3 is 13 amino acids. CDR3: CASSESPGGTQYF. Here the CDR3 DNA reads TGTGCCAGCAGTGAATCCCCGGGAGGGACCCAGTACTTC.

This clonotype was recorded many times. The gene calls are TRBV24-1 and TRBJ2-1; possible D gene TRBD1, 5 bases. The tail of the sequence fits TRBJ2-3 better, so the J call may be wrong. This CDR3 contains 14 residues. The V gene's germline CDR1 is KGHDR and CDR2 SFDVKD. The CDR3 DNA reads TGTGCCACCAGTGATTTGCAGGGCAGGCAGGCGCAGTATTTT. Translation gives CATSDLQGRQAQYF.

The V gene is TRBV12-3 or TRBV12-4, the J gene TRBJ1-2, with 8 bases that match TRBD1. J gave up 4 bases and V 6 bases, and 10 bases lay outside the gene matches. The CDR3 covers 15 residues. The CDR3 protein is CASSSGTGPSYGYTF. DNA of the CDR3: TGTGCCAGCAGCTCCGGGACAGGTCCTTCCTATGGCTACACCTTC.

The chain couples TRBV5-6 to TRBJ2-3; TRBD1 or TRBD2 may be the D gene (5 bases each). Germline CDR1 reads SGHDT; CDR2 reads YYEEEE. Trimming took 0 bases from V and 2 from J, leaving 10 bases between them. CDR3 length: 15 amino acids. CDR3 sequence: CASSLVGENTDTQYF. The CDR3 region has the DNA TGTGCCAGCAGCTTGGTGGGGGAAAACACAGATACGCAGTATTTT.

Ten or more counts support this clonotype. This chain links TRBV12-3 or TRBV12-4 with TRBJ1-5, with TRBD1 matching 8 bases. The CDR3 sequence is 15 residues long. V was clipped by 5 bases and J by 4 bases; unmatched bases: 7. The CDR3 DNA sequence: TGTGCCAGCAGTAACGGACAGGGTTCAAATCAGCCCCAGCATTTT. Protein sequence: CASSNGQGSNQPQHF.

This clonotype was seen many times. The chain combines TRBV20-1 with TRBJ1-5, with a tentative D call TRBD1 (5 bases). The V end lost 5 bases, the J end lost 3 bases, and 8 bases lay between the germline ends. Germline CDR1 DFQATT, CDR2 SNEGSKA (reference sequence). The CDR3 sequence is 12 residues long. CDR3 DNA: TGCAGTGCTGCAGGGTACAATCAGCCCCAGCATTTT. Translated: CSAAGYNQPQHF.

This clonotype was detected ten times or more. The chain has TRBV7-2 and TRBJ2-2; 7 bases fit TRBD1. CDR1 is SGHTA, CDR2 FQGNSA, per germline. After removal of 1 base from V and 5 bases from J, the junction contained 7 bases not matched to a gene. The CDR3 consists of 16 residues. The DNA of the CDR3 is TGTGCCAGCAGCTTAGGTCTACAGGGGATAACCGGGGAGCTGTTTTTT. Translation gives CASSLGLQGITGELFF.

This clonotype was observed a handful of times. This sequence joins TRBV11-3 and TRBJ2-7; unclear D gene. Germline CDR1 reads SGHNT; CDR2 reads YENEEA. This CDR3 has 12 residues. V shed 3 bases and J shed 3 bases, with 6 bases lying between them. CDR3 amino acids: CASSFSVYEQYF. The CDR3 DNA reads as TGTGCCAGCAGCTTCTCAGTCTACGAGCAGTACTTC.

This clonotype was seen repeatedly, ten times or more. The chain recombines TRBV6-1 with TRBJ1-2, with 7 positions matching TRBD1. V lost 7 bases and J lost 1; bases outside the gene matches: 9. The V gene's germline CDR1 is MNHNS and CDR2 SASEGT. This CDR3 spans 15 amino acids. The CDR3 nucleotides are TGTGCCAGCACCAAGGGGGCAGCTTATAACTATGGCTACACCTTC. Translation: CASTKGAAYNYGYTF.

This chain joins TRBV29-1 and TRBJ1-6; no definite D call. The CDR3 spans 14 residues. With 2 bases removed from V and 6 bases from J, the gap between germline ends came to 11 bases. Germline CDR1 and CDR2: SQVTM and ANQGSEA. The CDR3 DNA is TGCAGCGTTGAACCTCTGGTGCCTAATTCACCCCTCCACTTT. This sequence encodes CSVEPLVPNSPLHF. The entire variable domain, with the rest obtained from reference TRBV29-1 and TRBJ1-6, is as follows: SAVISQKPSRDICQRGTSLTIQCQVDSQVTMMFWYRQQPGQSLTLIATANQGSEATYESGFVIDKFPISRPNLTFSTLTVSNMSPEDSSIYLCSVEPLVPNSPLHFGNGTRLTVT.

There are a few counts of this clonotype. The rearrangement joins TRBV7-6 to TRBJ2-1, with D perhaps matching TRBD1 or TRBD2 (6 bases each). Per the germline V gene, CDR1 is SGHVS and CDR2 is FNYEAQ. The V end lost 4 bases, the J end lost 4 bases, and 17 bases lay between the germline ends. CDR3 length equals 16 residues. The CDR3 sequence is CASSSGGGPGYNEQFF. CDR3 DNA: TGTGCCAGCAGCTCCGGTGGGGGGCCGGGTTACAATGAGCAGTTCTTC.

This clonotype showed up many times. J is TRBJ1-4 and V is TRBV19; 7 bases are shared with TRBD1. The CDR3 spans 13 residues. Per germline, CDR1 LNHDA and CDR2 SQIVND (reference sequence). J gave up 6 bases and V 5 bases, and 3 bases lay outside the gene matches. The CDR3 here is CASSDRADEKLFF. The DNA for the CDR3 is TGTGCCAGTAGTGACAGGGCGGATGAAAAACTGTTTTTT.

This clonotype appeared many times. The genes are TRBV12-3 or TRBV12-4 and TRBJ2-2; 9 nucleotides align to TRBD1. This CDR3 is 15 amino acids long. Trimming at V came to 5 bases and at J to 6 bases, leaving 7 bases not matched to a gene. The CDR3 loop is CASSAGTGLPGELFF. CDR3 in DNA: TGTGCCAGCAGTGCCGGGACAGGGTTGCCCGGGGAGCTGTTTTTT.

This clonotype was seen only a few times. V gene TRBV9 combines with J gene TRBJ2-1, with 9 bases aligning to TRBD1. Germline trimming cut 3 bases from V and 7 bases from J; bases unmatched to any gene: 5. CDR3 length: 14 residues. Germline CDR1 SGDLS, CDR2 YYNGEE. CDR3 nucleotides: TGTGCCAGCAGCGGACAGGGGGTTGGGAATGAGCAGTTCTTC. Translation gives CASSGQGVGNEQFF. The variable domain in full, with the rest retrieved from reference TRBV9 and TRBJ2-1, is DSGVTQTPKHLITATGQRVTLRCSPRSGDLSVYWYQQSLDQGLQFLIQYYNGEERAKGNILERFSAQQFPDLHSELNLSSLELGDSALYFCASSGQGVGNEQFFGPGTRLTVL.

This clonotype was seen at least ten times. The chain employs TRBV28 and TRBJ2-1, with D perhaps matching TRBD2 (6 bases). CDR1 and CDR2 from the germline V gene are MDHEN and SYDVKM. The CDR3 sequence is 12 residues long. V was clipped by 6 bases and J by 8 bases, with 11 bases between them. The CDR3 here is CASSLTRDEQFF. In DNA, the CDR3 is TGTGCCAGCAGCCTGACTAGGGATGAGCAGTTCTTC.

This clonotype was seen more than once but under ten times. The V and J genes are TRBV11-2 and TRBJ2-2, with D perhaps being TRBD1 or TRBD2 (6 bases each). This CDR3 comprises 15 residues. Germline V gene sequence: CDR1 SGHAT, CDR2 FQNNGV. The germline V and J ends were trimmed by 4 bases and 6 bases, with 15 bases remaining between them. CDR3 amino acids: CASSSLLGGAGELFF. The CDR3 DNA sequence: TGTGCCAGCAGCTCACTCCTGGGGGGCGCCGGGGAGCTGTTTTTT. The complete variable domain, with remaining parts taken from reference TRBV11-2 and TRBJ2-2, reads EAGVAQSPRYKIIEKRQSVAFWCNPISGHATLYWYQQILGQGPKLLIQFQNNGVVDDSQLPKDRFSAERLKGVDSTLKIQPAKLEDSAVYLCASSSLLGGAGELFFGEGSRLTVL.

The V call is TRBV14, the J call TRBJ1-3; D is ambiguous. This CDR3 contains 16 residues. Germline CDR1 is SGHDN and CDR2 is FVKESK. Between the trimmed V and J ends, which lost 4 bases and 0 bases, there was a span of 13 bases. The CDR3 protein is CASSPHLGISGNTIYF. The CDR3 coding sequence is TGTGCCAGCAGCCCTCACTTAGGGATCTCTGGAAACACCATATATTTT.

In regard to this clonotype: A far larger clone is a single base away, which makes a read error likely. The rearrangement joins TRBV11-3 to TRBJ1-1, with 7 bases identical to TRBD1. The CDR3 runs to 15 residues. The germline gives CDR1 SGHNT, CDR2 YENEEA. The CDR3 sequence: CASSPTTGMGTEALF. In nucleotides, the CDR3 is TGTGCCAGCAGCCCTACGACAGGGATGGGAACTGAAGCTTTATTT.

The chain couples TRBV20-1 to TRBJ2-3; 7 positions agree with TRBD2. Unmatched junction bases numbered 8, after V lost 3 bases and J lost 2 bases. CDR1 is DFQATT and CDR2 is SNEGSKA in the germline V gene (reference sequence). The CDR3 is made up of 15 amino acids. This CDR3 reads CSARRQAGPTDTQYF. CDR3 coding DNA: TGCAGTGCTAGGAGACAAGCGGGGCCCACAGATACGCAGTATTTT.

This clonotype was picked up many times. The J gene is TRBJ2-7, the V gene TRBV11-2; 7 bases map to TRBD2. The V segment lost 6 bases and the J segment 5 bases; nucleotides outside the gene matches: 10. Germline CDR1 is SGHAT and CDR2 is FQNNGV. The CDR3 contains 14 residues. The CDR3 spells CASREGGSTHEQYF. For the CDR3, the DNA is TGTGCCAGCAGGGAGGGCGGGAGTACCCACGAGCAGTACTTC.

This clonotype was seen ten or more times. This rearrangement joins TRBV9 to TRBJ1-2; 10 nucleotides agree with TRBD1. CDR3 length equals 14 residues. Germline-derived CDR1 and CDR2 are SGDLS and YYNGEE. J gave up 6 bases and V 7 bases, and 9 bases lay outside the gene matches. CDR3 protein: CASGAQTGGHGYTF. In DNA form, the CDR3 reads TGTGCCAGCGGCGCCCAGACAGGGGGCCATGGCTACACCTTC.

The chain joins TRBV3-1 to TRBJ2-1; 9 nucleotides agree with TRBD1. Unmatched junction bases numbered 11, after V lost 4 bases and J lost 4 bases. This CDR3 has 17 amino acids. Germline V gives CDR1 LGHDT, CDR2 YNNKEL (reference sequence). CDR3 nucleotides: TGTGCCAGCAGCCCGAGACAACAGGGGGCGTCGTACAATGAGCAGTTCTTC. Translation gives CASSPRQQGASYNEQFF.

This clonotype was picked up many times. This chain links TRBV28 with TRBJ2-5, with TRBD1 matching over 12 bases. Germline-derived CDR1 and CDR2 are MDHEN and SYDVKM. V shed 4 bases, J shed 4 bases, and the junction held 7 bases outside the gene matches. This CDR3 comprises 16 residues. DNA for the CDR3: TGTGCCAGCAGTTCGCCCCGGGACAGGGGGCTAGAGACCCAGTACTTC. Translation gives CASSSPRDRGLETQYF.

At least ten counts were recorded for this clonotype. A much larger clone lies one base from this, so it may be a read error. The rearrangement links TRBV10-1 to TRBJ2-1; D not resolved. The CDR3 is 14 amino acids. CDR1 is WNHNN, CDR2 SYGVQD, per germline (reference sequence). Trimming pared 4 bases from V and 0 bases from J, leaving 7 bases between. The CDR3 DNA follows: TGCGCCAGCAGTGCGGCCAGCTCCTACAATGAGCAGTTCTTC. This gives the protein CASSAASSYNEQFF.

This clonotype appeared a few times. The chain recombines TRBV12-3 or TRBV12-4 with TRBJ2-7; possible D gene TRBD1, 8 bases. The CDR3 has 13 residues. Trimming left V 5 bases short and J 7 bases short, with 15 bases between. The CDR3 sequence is CASSQQGGGEQYF. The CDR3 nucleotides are TGTGCCAGCAGTCAACAGGGGGGGGGGGAGCAGTACTTC.